The rows below give T cell receptor beta chains drawn from one sample of a study of STAT5B mutations in CD4+ large granular lymphocyte leukemia. The method was immunoSEQ multiplex PCR; TCRdb's version includes in-frame clones alone and lacks a portion of them. The table includes over 35,000 clones, roughly 85% detected once. The sequenced material came from CD4+ T cells from blood buffy coats. The origin of the receptors is a human donor in good health. CDR3s include the opening cysteine and the closing phenylalanine or tryptophan. D genes are given only for firm matches. Some rows mark clone size as missing; the rest say once, few, many or name a class of expanded clone.

size	V	J	D	CDR3	DNA
NA	TRBV11-2	TRBJ2-7	NA	CASTLMGSSYEQYF	TGTGCCAGCACCCTGATGGGGAGCTCCTACGAGCAGTACTTC
NA	TRBV29-1	TRBJ2-3	NA	CSVVPGPQRDTQYF	TGCAGCGTTGTTCCGGGCCCCCAACGGGATACGCAGTATTTT
NA	TRBV11-3	TRBJ2-1	TRBD2	CASSRLAGEFNEQFF	TGTGCCAGCAGCCGACTAGCGGGGGAGTTCAATGAGCAGTTCTTC
NA	TRBV30	TRBJ1-2	NA	CAWKLDGARYGYTF	TGTGCCTGGAAATTGGACGGCGCACGGTATGGCTACACCTTC
few	TRBV28	TRBJ1-5	NA	CASSFSYQPQHF	TGTGCCAGCAGTTTTTCCTATCAGCCCCAGCATTTT
NA	TRBV5-1	TRBJ2-6	TRBD2	CASSLGEGSGANVLTF	TGCGCCAGCAGCTTGGGGGAGGGTTCCGGGGCCAACGTCCTGACTTTC
NA	TRBV5-1	TRBJ2-1	NA	CASSLDFRGPYNEQFF	TGCGCCAGCAGCTTGGATTTTAGGGGCCCCTACAATGAGCAGTTCTTC
few	TRBV19	TRBJ2-7	TRBD2	CASSPSGGADEQYF	TGTGCCAGTAGCCCTAGCGGGGGGGCGGACGAGCAGTACTTC
NA	TRBV6-5	TRBJ1-6	NA	CASSQDSNSPLHF	TGTGCCAGCAGCCAGGACAGTAATTCACCCCTCCACTTT
NA	TRBV7-7	TRBJ1-1	NA	CASSLGPQRGTEAFF	TGTGCTAGCAGCTTAGGTCCCCAACGAGGCACTGAAGCTTTCTTT
NA	TRBV9	TRBJ2-7	NA	CASSPPGRPYEQYF	TGTGCCAGCAGCCCCCCGGGACGGCCTTACGAGCAGTACTTC
NA	TRBV5-6	TRBJ2-7	NA	CASSLVRNYEQYF	TGTGCCAGCAGCTTGGTTAGAAACTACGAGCAGTACTTC
NA	TRBV6-5	TRBJ2-1	NA	CASSYSTRLNEQFF	TGTGCCAGCAGTTACTCGACACGCCTAAATGAGCAGTTCTTC
NA	TRBV7-9	TRBJ2-1	NA	CASSARTGDNNEQFF	TGTGCCAGCAGCGCACGTACCGGGGACAACAATGAGCAGTTCTTC
NA	TRBV5-1	TRBJ2-7	TRBD1	CASSYTPGQGYEQYF	TGCGCCAGCAGCTACACGCCGGGACAGGGCTACGAGCAGTACTTC
NA	TRBV19	TRBJ2-6	NA	CASTFGQLSSGANVLTF	TGTGCCAGTACCTTCGGACAGCTTAGCTCTGGGGCCAACGTCCTGACTTTC
NA	TRBV5-8	TRBJ2-3	TRBD1	CASSWNRGVVTDTQYF	TGTGCCAGCAGTTGGAACAGGGGGGTTGTTACAGATACGCAGTATTTT
NA	TRBV7-3	TRBJ2-1	TRBD2	CASSSAGTSVAEQFF	TGTGCCAGCAGTTCAGCCGGGACTAGCGTGGCTGAGCAGTTCTTC
NA	TRBV11-1	TRBJ2-6	TRBD1	CASSLLPGQGFFPTF	TGTGCCAGCAGCTTGCTGCCGGGACAGGGTTTTTTTCCGACTTTC
NA	TRBV29-1	TRBJ1-3	NA	CSVGSGFASGNTIYF	TGCAGCGTTGGATCCGGCTTCGCCTCTGGAAACACCATATATTTT
NA	TRBV6-5	TRBJ1-2	NA	CASSWGREESYGYTF	TGTGCCAGCAGTTGGGGCAGGGAGGAGAGCTATGGCTACACCTTC
NA	TRBV6-5	TRBJ2-5	NA	CASSYGLGGETQYF	TGTGCCAGCAGTTACGGGCTGGGGGGAGAGACCCAGTACTTC
NA	TRBV10-3	TRBJ2-7	TRBD1	CAISEGPTGGYEQYF	TGTGCCATCAGTGAAGGCCCAACAGGGGGCTACGAGCAGTACTTC
NA	TRBV18	TRBJ1-5	TRBD1	CASSPGQGNQPQHF	TGTGCCAGCTCACCTGGACAGGGGAATCAGCCCCAGCATTTT
NA	TRBV25-1	TRBJ2-2	TRBD2	CASSDWGGVKDGELFF	TGTGCCAGCAGTGATTGGGGGGGAGTGAAGGACGGGGAGCTGTTTTTT
NA	TRBV6-5	TRBJ1-1	NA	CASSITGSGTEAFF	TGTGCCAGCAGTATCACAGGGTCGGGGACTGAAGCTTTCTTT
NA	TRBV5-8	TRBJ1-2	NA	CASSFDTGGRGYTF	TGTGCCAGCAGCTTCGACACGGGTGGAAGGGGCTACACCTTC